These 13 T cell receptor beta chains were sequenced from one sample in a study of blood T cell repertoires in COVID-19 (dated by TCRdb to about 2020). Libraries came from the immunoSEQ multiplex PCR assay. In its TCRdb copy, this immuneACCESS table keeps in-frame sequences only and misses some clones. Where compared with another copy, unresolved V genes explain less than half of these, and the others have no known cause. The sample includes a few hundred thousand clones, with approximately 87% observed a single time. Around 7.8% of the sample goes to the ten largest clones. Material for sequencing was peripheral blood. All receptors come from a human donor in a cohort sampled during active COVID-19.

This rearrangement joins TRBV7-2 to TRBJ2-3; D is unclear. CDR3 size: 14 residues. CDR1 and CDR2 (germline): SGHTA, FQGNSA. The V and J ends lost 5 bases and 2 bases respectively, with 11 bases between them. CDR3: CASSMRLATDTQYF. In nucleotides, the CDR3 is TGTGCCAGCAGCATGAGGTTGGCCACAGATACGCAGTATTTT.

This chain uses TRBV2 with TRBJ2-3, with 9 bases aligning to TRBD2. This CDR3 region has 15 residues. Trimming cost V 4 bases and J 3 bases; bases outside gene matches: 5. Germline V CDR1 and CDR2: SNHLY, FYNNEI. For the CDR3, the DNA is TGTGCCAGCAGTGTCCCCCTAGCGGGGACAGATACGCAGTATTTT. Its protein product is CASSVPLAGTDTQYF.

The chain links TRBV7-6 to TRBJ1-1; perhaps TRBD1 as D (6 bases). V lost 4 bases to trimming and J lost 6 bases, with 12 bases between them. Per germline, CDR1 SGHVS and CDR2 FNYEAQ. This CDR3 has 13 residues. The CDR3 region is CASSSQRQAEAFF. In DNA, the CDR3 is TGTGCCAGCAGCTCACAAAGACAGGCTGAAGCTTTCTTT.

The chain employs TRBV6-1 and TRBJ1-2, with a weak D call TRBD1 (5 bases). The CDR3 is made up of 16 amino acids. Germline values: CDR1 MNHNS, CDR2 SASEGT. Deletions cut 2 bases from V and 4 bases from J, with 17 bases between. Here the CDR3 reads CASSEKGSGVGYGYTF. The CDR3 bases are TGTGCCAGCAGTGAAAAGGGCTCGGGGGTGGGCTATGGCTACACCTTC.

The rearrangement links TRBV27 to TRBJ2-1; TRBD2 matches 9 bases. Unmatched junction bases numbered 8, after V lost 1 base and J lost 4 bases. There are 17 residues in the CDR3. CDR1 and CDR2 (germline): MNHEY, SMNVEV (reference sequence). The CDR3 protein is CASSLWDGTSRYNEQFF. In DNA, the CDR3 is TGTGCCAGCAGTTTATGGGACGGGACTAGCCGATACAATGAGCAGTTCTTC.

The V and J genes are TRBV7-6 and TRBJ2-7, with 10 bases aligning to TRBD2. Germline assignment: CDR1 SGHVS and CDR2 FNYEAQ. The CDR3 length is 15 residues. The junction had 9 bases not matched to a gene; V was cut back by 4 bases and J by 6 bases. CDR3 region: CASSSSTSGMAEQYF. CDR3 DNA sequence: TGTGCCAGCAGCTCCAGCACTAGCGGGATGGCCGAGCAGTACTTC.

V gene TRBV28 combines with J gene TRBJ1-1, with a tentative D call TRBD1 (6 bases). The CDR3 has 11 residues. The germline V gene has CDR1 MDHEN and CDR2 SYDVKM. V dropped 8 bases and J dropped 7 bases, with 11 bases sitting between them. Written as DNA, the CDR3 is TGTGCCAGCGGGGGCGCGAGTGAAGCTTTCTTT. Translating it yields CASGGASEAFF.

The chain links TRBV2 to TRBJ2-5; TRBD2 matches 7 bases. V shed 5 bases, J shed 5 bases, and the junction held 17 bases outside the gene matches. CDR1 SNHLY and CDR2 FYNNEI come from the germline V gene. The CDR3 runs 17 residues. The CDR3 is CASSPHGTTASSETQYF. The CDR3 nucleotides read TGTGCCAGCAGTCCTCACGGGACTACCGCGTCTTCTGAGACCCAGTACTTC.

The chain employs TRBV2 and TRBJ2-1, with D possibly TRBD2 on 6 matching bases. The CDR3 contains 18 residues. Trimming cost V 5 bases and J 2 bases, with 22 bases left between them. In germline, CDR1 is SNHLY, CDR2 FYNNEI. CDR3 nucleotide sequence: TGTGCCAGCAGTCGCCGAAGACATACTAGCACTCCCTACAATGAGCAGTTCTTC. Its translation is CASSRRRHTSTPYNEQFF.

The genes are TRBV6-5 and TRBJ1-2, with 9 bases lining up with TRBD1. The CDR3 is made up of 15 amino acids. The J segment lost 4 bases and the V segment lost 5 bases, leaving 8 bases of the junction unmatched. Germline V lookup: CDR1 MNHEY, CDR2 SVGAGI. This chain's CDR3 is CASSPLGQGFYGYTF. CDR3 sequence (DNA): TGTGCCAGCAGTCCTCTGGGACAGGGCTTCTATGGCTACACCTTC.

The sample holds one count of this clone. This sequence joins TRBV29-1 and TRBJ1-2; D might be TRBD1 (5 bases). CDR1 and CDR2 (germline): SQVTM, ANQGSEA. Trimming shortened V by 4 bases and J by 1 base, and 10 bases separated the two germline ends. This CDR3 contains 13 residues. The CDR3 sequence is CSVGEGINYGYTF. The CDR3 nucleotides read TGCAGCGTTGGGGAGGGGATTAACTATGGCTACACCTTC.

The CDR3 DNA sequence: TGTGCCAGCAGCTTAGTCGGGGGGCAAGCAGATACGCAGTATTTT. It yields the protein CASSLVGGQADTQYF. This rearrangement joins TRBV7-9 to TRBJ2-3; weak D call: TRBD2 (7 bases). The germline CDR1 and CDR2 sequences are SEHNR and FQNEAQ (reference sequence). V was trimmed by 1 base and J by 4 bases, leaving 12 bases between them. CDR3 length equals 15 residues.

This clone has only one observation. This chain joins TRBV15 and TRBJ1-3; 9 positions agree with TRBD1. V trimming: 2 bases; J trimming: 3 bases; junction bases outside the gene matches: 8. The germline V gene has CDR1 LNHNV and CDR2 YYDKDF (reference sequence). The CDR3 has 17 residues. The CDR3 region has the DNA TGTGCCACCAGCAGAACCCTCGGGACAGGGAGTGGAAACACCATATATTTT. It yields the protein CATSRTLGTGSGNTIYF.